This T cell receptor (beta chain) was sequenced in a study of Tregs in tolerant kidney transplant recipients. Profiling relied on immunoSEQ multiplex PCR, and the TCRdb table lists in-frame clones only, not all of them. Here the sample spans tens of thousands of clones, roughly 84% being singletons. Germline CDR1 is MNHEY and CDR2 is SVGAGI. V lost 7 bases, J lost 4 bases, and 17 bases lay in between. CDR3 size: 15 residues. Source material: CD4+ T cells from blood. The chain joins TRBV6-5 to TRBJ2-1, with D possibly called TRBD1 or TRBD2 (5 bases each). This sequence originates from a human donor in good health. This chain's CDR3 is CASNPPGAAYNEQFF. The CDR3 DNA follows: TGTGCCAGCAACCCCCCCGGGGCTGCATACAATGAGCAGTTCTTC.